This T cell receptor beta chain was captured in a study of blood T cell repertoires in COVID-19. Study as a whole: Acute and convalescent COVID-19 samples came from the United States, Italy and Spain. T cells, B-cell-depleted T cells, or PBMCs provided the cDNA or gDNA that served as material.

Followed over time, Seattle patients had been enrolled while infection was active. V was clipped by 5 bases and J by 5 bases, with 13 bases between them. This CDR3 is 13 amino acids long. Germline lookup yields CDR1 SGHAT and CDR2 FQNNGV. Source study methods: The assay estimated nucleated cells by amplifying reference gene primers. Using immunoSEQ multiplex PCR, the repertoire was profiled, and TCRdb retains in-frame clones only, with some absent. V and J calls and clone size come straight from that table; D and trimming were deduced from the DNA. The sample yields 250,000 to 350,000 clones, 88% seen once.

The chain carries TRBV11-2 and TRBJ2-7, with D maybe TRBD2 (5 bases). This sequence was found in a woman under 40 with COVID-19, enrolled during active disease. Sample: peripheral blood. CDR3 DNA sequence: TGTGCCAGCAGCGAGAATACCGGGGACGAGCAGTACTTC. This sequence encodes CASSENTGDEQYF.